These 30 T cell receptor beta chains came from one sample sequenced in a study of cytomegalovirus exposure and HLA in healthy donors. Researchers ran the PCR with 60 Vbeta and 13 Jbeta primers. TCRdb's copy holds only in-frame clones and misses some; the assay was immunoSEQ multiplex PCR. Among about 140,000 clones listed, about 80% were seen once. Sequenced material: PBMCs. The receptors stem from a man aged 25 to 45 in good health and CMV-seronegative.

The chain links TRBV28 to TRBJ1-2, with D uncertain. CDR3 size: 13 residues. Germline CDR1 is MDHEN and CDR2 is SYDVKM. V was clipped by 4 bases and J by 5 bases, with 11 bases between them. CDR3 coding DNA: TGTGCCAGCAGTTCCGAGGGCGATTATGGCTACACCTTC. Translating gives CASSSEGDYGYTF.

Comments on this clone: This sample also contains other DNA sequences that code for the same CDR3. This sequence joins TRBV6-5 and TRBJ2-3, with D tentatively TRBD1 (5 bases). This CDR3 contains 13 residues. V lost 4 bases to trimming and J lost 3 bases, with 8 bases between them. CDR1 MNHEY and CDR2 SVGAGI come from the germline V gene. CDR3: CASSSRGTDTQYF. The DNA of the CDR3 is TGTGCCAGCAGTTCTAGGGGAACAGATACGCAGTATTTT.

CDR3: CASSRRDRAVNYGYTF. CDR3 sequence (DNA): TGTGCCAGCAGTCGCCGGGACAGGGCCGTTAACTATGGCTACACCTTC. The chain couples TRBV6-6 to TRBJ1-2; 9 bases agree with TRBD1. Germline lookup yields CDR1 MNHNY and CDR2 SVGAGI (reference sequence). This CDR3 has 16 amino acids. V was pared by 5 bases and J by 1 base, with 8 bases of the junction left unmatched.

This clone was observed a handful of times. The DNA is omitted, as the CDR3 cannot be located on it reliably, and the CDR3 follows TCRdb's listing. The chain has TRBV28 and TRBJ1-5. A total of 14 residues make up the CDR3, ends included. CDR1 and CDR2 (germline): MDHEN, SYDVKM. The CDR3: CASSSSGGRATQHF.

The rearrangement joins TRBV30 to TRBJ2-1; D is uncertain. The CDR3 length is 13 residues. The V gene lost 4 bases and the J gene lost 7 bases, with 14 bases spanning the gap. Germline assignment: CDR1 GTSNPN and CDR2 SVGIG (reference sequence). The CDR3 DNA is TGTGCCTGGACTGAGCCGTTCCGGAATGAGCAGTTCTTC. Protein: CAWTEPFRNEQFF.

This chain joins TRBV7-9 and TRBJ2-7, with TRBD2 identical over 11 bases. The ends lost 4 bases at V and 4 bases at J; junction bases unmatched: 9. This CDR3 comprises 16 residues. Germline V lookup: CDR1 SEHNR, CDR2 FQNEAQ (reference sequence). The CDR3 region has the DNA TGTGCCAGCAGCTCTTCCGGGACTAGCGGTTTTTACGAGCAGTACTTC. This gives the protein CASSSSGTSGFYEQYF.

Only one count was recorded for this clone. The V and J genes are TRBV2 and TRBJ2-1; the match to TRBD1 covers 8 bases. V shed 3 bases and J 5 bases; nucleotides not matched to a gene: 9. Germline-derived CDR1 and CDR2 are SNHLY and FYNNEI. The CDR3 is made up of 16 amino acids. CDR3 protein: CASSEWQQGGNNEQFF. Here the CDR3 DNA reads TGTGCCAGCAGTGAGTGGCAACAGGGGGGAAACAATGAGCAGTTCTTC.

The chain carries TRBV4-1 and TRBJ2-7; TRBD2 aligns across 14 bases. CDR1 is MGHRA, CDR2 YSYEKL, per germline. The CDR3 length is 19 residues. Germline trimming cut 2 bases from V and 3 bases from J; bases unmatched to any gene: 12. The DNA for the CDR3 is TGCGCCAGCAGCCAATCCCCGGGACTAGCGGGAGAAGGGCACTACGAGCAGTACTTC. It translates to CASSQSPGLAGEGHYEQYF.

This chain links TRBV10-3 with TRBJ2-1; the D gene is possibly TRBD2 (5 bases). This CDR3 is 18 amino acids long. Per germline, CDR1 ENHRY and CDR2 SYGVKD. The V and J ends lost 0 bases and 1 base respectively, with 16 bases between them. This chain's CDR3 is CAISESSRRTSSYNEQFF. The CDR3 DNA reads TGTGCCATCAGTGAGTCATCGCGACGGACTTCTTCCTACAATGAGCAGTTCTTC.

This clone was recorded only once. J is TRBJ1-2 and V is TRBV4-1, with 8 nucleotides matching TRBD1. The germline V gene encodes CDR1 MGHRA and CDR2 YSYEKL. There are 15 residues in the CDR3. Trimming removed 5 bases from V and 6 bases from J; junction bases left unmatched: 11. The CDR3 region is CASSERVAGGDGYTF. CDR3 bases: TGCGCCAGCAGCGAACGGGTGGCAGGGGGCGATGGCTACACCTTC.

The V gene is TRBV19, the J gene TRBJ2-7; D is perhaps TRBD1 (6 bases). This CDR3 is built from 14 residues. With 5 bases removed from V and 3 bases from J, the gap between germline ends came to 14 bases. Germline V gene lookup returns CDR1 LNHDA and CDR2 SQIVND (reference sequence). CDR3 sequence (DNA): TGTGCCAGTAGTCCGGCCGGGACACACTACGAGCAGTACTTC. This translates into CASSPAGTHYEQYF.

J is TRBJ1-1 and V is TRBV28; D perhaps matches TRBD1 (6 bases). Trimming took 6 bases from V and 1 from J, leaving 12 bases between them. The germline CDR1 and CDR2 sequences are MDHEN and SYDVKM. The CDR3 contains 14 residues. The CDR3 region is CASSSGQPNTEAFF. In nucleotides, the CDR3 is TGTGCCAGCAGCAGCGGACAGCCGAACACTGAAGCTTTCTTT.

Only a few counts were recorded for this clone. The chain is built from TRBV7-9 and TRBJ1-6; 10 positions match TRBD1. CDR1 and CDR2 from the germline V gene are SEHNR and FQNEAQ (reference sequence). J was trimmed by 9 bases and V by 2 bases; bases with no gene match: 4. The CDR3 length is 15 residues. As DNA, the CDR3 is TGTGCCAGCAGCTTACTGGGACAGGGGACTTCACCCCTCCACTTT. Protein: CASSLLGQGTSPLHF.

This clone is a singleton in its sample. The rearrangement uses TRBV9 and TRBJ2-3, with a possible D match to TRBD1 (5 bases). This CDR3 contains 15 residues. Germline V gene data show CDR1 as SGDLS and CDR2 as YYNGEE. The V end was cut by 0 bases, the J end by 1 base, with 9 bases between. CDR3 protein: CASSVEGVGTDTQYF. CDR3 DNA sequence: TGTGCCAGCAGCGTAGAAGGGGTGGGCACAGATACGCAGTATTTT.

The chain links TRBV21-1 to TRBJ1-2; the D call TRBD1 from the table was never checked on the DNA. TRBV21-1 is reported as a pseudogene. The CDR3 contains 14 residues. The CDR3 bases are TGTGCCAGCATTAAAAAGGGGTTTACCTATGGCTACACCTTC. Amino acid sequence: CASIKKGFTYGYTF.

CDR3: CAWSHPRGRAEETQYF. In DNA, the CDR3 is TGTGCCTGGAGCCATCCCAGGGGCAGGGCCGAGGAGACCCAGTACTTC. The V call is TRBV30, the J call TRBJ2-5; a possible D gene is TRBD1 (6 bases). The CDR3 runs 16 residues. Germline values: CDR1 GTSNPN, CDR2 SVGIG (reference sequence). Trimming took 3 bases from V and 5 from J, leaving 22 bases between them.

V is TRBV30 and J is TRBJ2-7; 12 nucleotides line up with TRBD2. The CDR3 consists of 14 residues. After removal of 2 bases from V and 9 bases from J, the junction contained 8 bases not matched to a gene. Germline V gene lookup returns CDR1 GTSNPN and CDR2 SVGIG (reference sequence). The CDR3 DNA reads TGTGCCTGGAGTTCGCTAGCGGGGGGGGTCGGGCAGTACTTC. This gives the protein CAWSSLAGGVGQYF. Variable domain in full (rest from reference TRBV30 and TRBJ2-7): SQTIHQWPATLVQPVGSPLSLECTVEGTSNPNLYWYRQAAGRGLQLLFYSVGIGQISSEVPQNLSASRPQDRQFILSSKKLLLSDSGFYLCAWSSLAGGVGQYFGPGTRLTVT.

This clone was counted once. The chain couples TRBV27 to TRBJ2-2; 7 bases map to TRBD1. Trimming took 1 base from V and 1 from J; bases not matched to a gene: 0. In germline, CDR1 is MNHEY, CDR2 SMNVEV (reference sequence). This CDR3 spans 15 amino acids. The CDR3 nucleotides read TGTGCCAGCAGTTTATACAGGGGGAACACCGGGGAGCTGTTTTTT. Its protein is CASSLYRGNTGELFF.

The chain recombines TRBV10-3 with TRBJ2-6; D might be TRBD2 (7 bases). This CDR3 contains 17 residues. Trimming shortened V by 3 bases and J by 2 bases, and 14 bases separated the two germline ends. Germline V gene lookup returns CDR1 ENHRY and CDR2 SYGVKD. The CDR3 DNA follows: TGTGCCATCAGTGACATTTTAGGGGGGGCTGGGGCCAACGTCCTGACTTTC. This sequence encodes CAISDILGGAGANVLTF.

The V gene is TRBV5-1, the J gene TRBJ2-7; 11 bases are shared with TRBD1. The ends lost 4 bases at V and 1 base at J; junction bases unmatched: 4. The CDR3 loop spans 15 amino acids. In germline, CDR1 is SGHRS, CDR2 YFSETQ. CDR3 loop: CASSGDRGGSYEQYF. DNA of the CDR3: TGCGCCAGCAGCGGGGACAGGGGGGGATCCTACGAGCAGTACTTC.

This clone was detected only once. J is TRBJ1-1 and V is TRBV19, with a weak D call TRBD1 (5 bases). CDR1 LNHDA and CDR2 SQIVND come from the germline V gene (reference sequence). Trimming stripped 5 bases from V and 1 base from J, with 8 bases between. The CDR3 consists of 13 residues. The CDR3 reads CASSPGQNTEAFF. For the CDR3, the DNA is TGTGCCAGTAGTCCCGGACAGAACACTGAAGCTTTCTTT.

The chain is built from TRBV29-1 and TRBJ1-1, with 8 bases aligning to TRBD1. Germline lookup yields CDR1 SQVTM and CDR2 ANQGSEA. V lost 5 bases to trimming and J lost 5 bases; unmatched junction nucleotides: 10. The CDR3 spans 14 residues. CDR3 DNA sequence: TGCAGCGTTCGTTGGACAGGGAGGAAGACTGAAGCTTTCTTT. Protein sequence: CSVRWTGRKTEAFF.

The chain has TRBV29-1 and TRBJ1-2; D might be TRBD1 (5 bases). The CDR3 sequence is 11 residues long. Per the germline V gene, CDR1 is SQVTM and CDR2 is ANQGSEA. V dropped 3 bases and J dropped 7 bases, with 9 bases sitting between them. CDR3 in DNA: TGCAGCGTTGAGCTCCAGGGTGGCTACACCTTC. This codes for CSVELQGGYTF.

This chain joins TRBV7-9 and TRBJ1-2; 8 bases fit TRBD1. Per the germline V gene, CDR1 is SEHNR and CDR2 is FQNEAQ (reference sequence). This CDR3 has 14 residues. The trim removed 1 base at V and 5 bases at J, leaving 3 bases unmatched. CDR3 region: CASSLDGQGYGYTF. CDR3 DNA sequence: TGTGCCAGCAGCTTAGATGGACAGGGATATGGCTACACCTTC.

V gene TRBV7-2 combines with J gene TRBJ2-5; 12 bases agree with TRBD2. CDR3 length: 15 amino acids. V lost 5 bases, J lost 4 bases, and 5 bases stayed unmatched. CDR1 is SGHTA, CDR2 FQGNSA, per germline. The CDR3 DNA reads TGTGCCAGCAGCAGCACTAGCGGGAGGAGAGAGACCCAGTACTTC. It translates to CASSSTSGRRETQYF.

V is TRBV15 and J is TRBJ2-7; maybe TRBD2 (5 bases). This CDR3 contains 15 residues. The germline CDR1 and CDR2 sequences are LNHNV and YYDKDF (reference sequence). V lost 2 bases, J lost 1 base, and 12 bases lay in between. This CDR3 is CATSRNLGGSYEQYF. CDR3 coding DNA: TGTGCCACCAGCAGAAATCTTGGAGGTTCCTACGAGCAGTACTTC.

CDR3: CASSSLVREQYF. The CDR3 DNA follows: TGTGCCAGCAGCTCGCTAGTTAGGGAGCAGTACTTC. The chain recombines TRBV11-1 with TRBJ2-7; the D is unclear. The V and J ends lost 4 bases and 7 bases respectively, with 11 bases between them. The CDR3 contains 12 residues. Germline assignment: CDR1 SGHAT and CDR2 FQDESV (reference sequence).

The rearrangement links TRBV4-3 to TRBJ1-3; D might be TRBD1 (6 bases). Trimming took 4 bases from V and 0 from J, leaving 13 bases between them. There are 16 residues in the CDR3. Germline V lookup: CDR1 LGHNA, CDR2 YSLEER. CDR3 sequence reads: CASSLGQSFSGNTIYF. Here the CDR3 DNA reads TGCGCCAGCAGCCTCGGACAGAGCTTCTCTGGAAACACCATATATTTT.

The chain links TRBV7-2 to TRBJ1-5, with 11 bases matching TRBD1. The trim removed 4 bases at V and 6 bases at J, leaving 2 bases unmatched. Germline assignment: CDR1 SGHTA and CDR2 FQGNSA. This CDR3 has 14 residues. This chain's CDR3 is CASSWDRGGQPQHF. CDR3 DNA sequence: TGTGCCAGCAGCTGGGACAGGGGGGGTCAGCCCCAGCATTTT.

This clone was recorded at least ten times. V is TRBV27 and J is TRBJ1-2; D gene uncertain. Trimming removed 2 bases from V and 4 bases from J, with 5 bases in between. The CDR3 covers 12 residues. Per the germline V gene, CDR1 is MNHEY and CDR2 is SMNVEV (reference sequence). The CDR3 region is CASSLSGYGYTF. The DNA of the CDR3 is TGTGCCAGCAGTTTAAGCGGCTATGGCTACACCTTC.